The 29 T cell receptor beta chains reported below all come from one sample, sequenced in a study of cytomegalovirus exposure and HLA in healthy donors. PCR was performed using 60 Vbeta and 13 Jbeta primers. Profiled with immunoSEQ multiplex PCR; TCRdb holds only in-frame clones, not every one. Among 100,000 to 150,000 clones listed, 80% were seen once. Sequenced material: PBMCs. The source of these receptors is a man aged 40-55 years in good health and CMV-seronegative.

This chain uses TRBV29-1 with TRBJ2-3, with 7 positions matching TRBD2. Looked up from germline, CDR1 is SQVTM and CDR2 is ANQGSEA. V was pared by 7 bases and J by 4 bases, with 5 bases of the junction left unmatched. This CDR3 region has 12 residues. The CDR3 coding sequence is TGCAGCGCATGGGCGGGGGCAGATACGCAGTATTTT. This gives the protein CSAWAGADTQYF.

Concerning this clone itself: An end of the junction does not agree with germline; a read error may underlie this. The chain links TRBV5-6 to TRBJ2-7, with 9 bases identical to TRBD2. This CDR3 is built from 18 residues. Per germline, CDR1 SGHDT and CDR2 YYEEEE. The CDR3 loop reads CASSLGIAGAVNSYEQYF. The CDR3 DNA reads as TGTGCCAGCAGTTTGGGAATAGCGGGGGCGGTGAACTCCTACGAGCAGTACTTC.

Details on this clone: This specimen includes other DNA sequences encoding the same CDR3. The chain couples TRBV2 to TRBJ2-3, with 9 bases aligning to TRBD2. V was clipped by 4 bases and J by 1 base; unmatched bases: 3. This CDR3 is 15 amino acids long. Germline CDR1 SNHLY, CDR2 FYNNEI. CDR3 sequence reads: CASSGAGGGTDTQYF. Written as DNA, the CDR3 is TGTGCCAGCAGTGGTGCGGGGGGGGGCACAGATACGCAGTATTTT.

The chain carries TRBV6-6 and TRBJ1-5; tentatively, D is TRBD1 (6 bases). From germline, CDR1 is MNHNY and CDR2 SVGAGI (reference sequence). The CDR3 length is 15 residues. V lost 0 bases, J lost 7 bases, and 13 bases lay in between. For the CDR3, the DNA is TGTGCCAGCAGTTACTCTGGGGGCCCCGGGCAGCCCCAGCATTTT. It codes for CASSYSGGPGQPQHF.

V gene TRBV30 combines with J gene TRBJ1-6; D not certain. Trimming stripped 4 bases from V and 3 bases from J, with 7 bases between. The CDR3 sequence is 13 residues long. Germline CDR1 is GTSNPN and CDR2 is SVGIG (reference sequence). In DNA, the CDR3 is TGTGCCTGGAATTTAGTCTATAATTCACCCCTCCACTTT. This gives the protein CAWNLVYNSPLHF.

The V and J genes are TRBV2 and TRBJ1-6; D not resolved. The CDR3 is 14 amino acids. Deletions cut 6 bases from V and 9 bases from J, with 15 bases between. Germline lookup yields CDR1 SNHLY and CDR2 FYNNEI. DNA for the CDR3: TGTGCCAGCAGCTCAGGAGGGCGCGTTTCACCCCTCCACTTT. The encoded protein is CASSSGGRVSPLHF.

The chain is built from TRBV5-6 and TRBJ1-5; D is unclear. Trimming left V 0 bases short and J 9 bases short, with 19 bases between. The CDR3 consists of 16 residues. Per the germline V gene, CDR1 is SGHDT and CDR2 is YYEEEE. The CDR3 is CASSLARSSTGGPQHF. Written as DNA, the CDR3 is TGTGCCAGCAGCTTGGCCCGATCGTCCACCGGTGGGCCCCAGCATTTT.

The chain is built from TRBV2 and TRBJ2-3; a possible D gene is TRBD1 (7 bases). Germline CDR1 is SNHLY and CDR2 is FYNNEI. V was shortened by 3 bases and J by 1 base, with 8 bases between the two germline ends. The CDR3 is 14 amino acids. DNA for the CDR3: TGTGCCAGCAGTGACAGGGGGGGCACAGATACGCAGTATTTT. It specifies CASSDRGGTDTQYF.

The count of this clone is one. The V and J genes are TRBV30 and TRBJ1-5, with D uncertain. Trimming shortened V by 1 base and J by 5 bases, and 9 bases separated the two germline ends. CDR1 is GTSNPN, CDR2 SVGIG, per germline (reference sequence). This CDR3 has 13 residues. CDR3 sequence (DNA): TGTGCCTGGAGTGGGAGTCGAGATCAGCCCCAGCATTTT. Translated, it gives CAWSGSRDQPQHF.

This clone has only a few counts. A junction boundary mismatches the germline segment, possibly from a read error. V and J are TRBV19 and TRBJ1-3; possibly TRBD1 for D (5 bases). The CDR3 is 14 residues long. Germline V CDR1 and CDR2: LNHDA, SQIVND (reference sequence). For the CDR3, the DNA is TGTGCCAGTAGTATAGATCCTGGAGCCGGGACTCTATCCTTT. As protein: CASSIDPGAGTLSF.

Details on this clone: The same CDR3 is also encoded by other DNA sequences in this sample. V usage is TRBV7-9 and J usage is TRBJ1-2; D possibly corresponds to TRBD1 (5 bases). The CDR3 loop spans 13 amino acids. V gave up 5 bases and J gave up 3 bases, with 10 bases separating them. In germline, CDR1 is SEHNR, CDR2 FQNEAQ (reference sequence). The CDR3 DNA reads TGTGCCAGCAGCCCAGGACAAGACTATGGCTACACCTTC. Translation gives CASSPGQDYGYTF.

V and J are TRBV6-5 and TRBJ2-1; D is perhaps TRBD2 (6 bases). The CDR3 consists of 15 residues. Trimming took 2 bases from V and 8 from J, leaving 16 bases between them. From germline, CDR1 is MNHEY and CDR2 SVGAGI. DNA of the CDR3: TGTGCCAGCAGTTACCACCGGGGGTCTGTCGATGAGCAGTTCTTC. Translated, it gives CASSYHRGSVDEQFF.

The CDR3 loop is CASSKLSGGYNEQFF. In nucleotides, the CDR3 is TGTGCCAGCAGTAAACTTAGCGGGGGGTACAATGAGCAGTTCTTC. The J gene is TRBJ2-1, the V gene TRBV6-5; 10 nucleotides line up with TRBD2. After removal of 5 bases from V and 4 bases from J, the junction contained 5 bases not matched to a gene. Germline V CDR1 and CDR2: MNHEY, SVGAGI. The CDR3 spans 15 residues.

CDR3 loop: CASRSQPASGSDIQYF. DNA of the CDR3: TGCGCCAGCAGGTCCCAGCCTGCTAGCGGGAGCGACATTCAGTACTTC. V and J are TRBV5-1 and TRBJ2-4; TRBD2 matches at 10 bases. The CDR3 contains 16 residues. V lost 5 bases to trimming and J lost 8 bases; unmatched junction nucleotides: 13. The germline CDR1 and CDR2 sequences are SGHRS and YFSETQ.

The chain links TRBV29-1 to TRBJ2-7, with TRBD1 matching 7 bases. Losses at the gene ends were 4 bases for V and 1 base for J; bases not matched to a gene: 4. The CDR3 has 13 residues. The germline gives CDR1 SQVTM, CDR2 ANQGSEA. The CDR3 DNA reads TGCAGCGTTGGGAGACAGGGATCCTACGAGCAGTACTTC. Its protein product is CSVGRQGSYEQYF.

J is TRBJ2-1 and V is TRBV15; 8 bases fit TRBD2. Looked up from germline, CDR1 is LNHNV and CDR2 is YYDKDF (reference sequence). V shed 1 base and J 10 bases; nucleotides not matched to a gene: 6. This CDR3 spans 14 amino acids. The CDR3 DNA sequence: TGTGCCACCAGCAGAGGCACGGGACTAGGGGAGCAGTTCTTC. Amino acids: CATSRGTGLGEQFF. Full variable domain (missing parts from reference TRBV15 and TRBJ2-1): DAMVIQNPRYQVTQFGKPVTLSCSQTLNHNVMYWYQQKSSQAPKLLFHYYDKDFNNEADTPDNFQSRRPNTSFCFLDIRSPGLGDTAMYLCATSRGTGLGEQFFGPGTRLTVL.

This rearrangement joins TRBV30 to TRBJ1-2, with D tentatively TRBD1 (6 bases). V was shortened by 3 bases and J by 8 bases, with 19 bases between the two germline ends. Germline lookup yields CDR1 GTSNPN and CDR2 SVGIG (reference sequence). The CDR3 length is 14 residues. In DNA, the CDR3 is TGTGCCTGGAGAGAGCCTGGATGGGGGCTCGGCTACACCTTC. It encodes CAWREPGWGLGYTF.

The rearrangement joins TRBV4-2 to TRBJ2-3; TRBD2 matches at 16 bases. Germline V gene data show CDR1 as LGHNA and CDR2 as YNFKEQ. This CDR3 spans 19 amino acids. V lost 3 bases to trimming and J lost 1 base; unmatched junction nucleotides: 7. The CDR3 protein is CASSHSGLAGGPRTDTQYF. CDR3 DNA: TGTGCCAGCAGCCATTCGGGACTAGCGGGAGGGCCCCGCACAGATACGCAGTATTTT.

This rearrangement joins TRBV7-6 to TRBJ2-7, with D possibly matching TRBD2 (7 bases). CDR1 is SGHVS and CDR2 is FNYEAQ in the germline V gene. The V and J ends lost 3 bases and 4 bases respectively, with 10 bases between them. The CDR3 is 13 residues long. The CDR3 here is CASSFGGRYEQYF. CDR3 DNA sequence: TGTGCCAGCAGCTTCGGGGGGCGATACGAGCAGTACTTC.

This chain joins TRBV4-1 and TRBJ1-2; TRBD1 is a possible D gene (6 bases). Trimming cost V 4 bases and J 4 bases, with 13 bases left between them. The CDR3 spans 14 residues. From germline, CDR1 is MGHRA and CDR2 YSYEKL. CDR3 loop: CASSPQGRSYGYTF. The CDR3 region has the DNA TGCGCCAGCAGCCCCCAGGGGCGGAGCTATGGCTACACCTTC.

V gene TRBV19 combines with J gene TRBJ1-1; tentatively, D is TRBD1 (5 bases). The germline CDR1 and CDR2 sequences are LNHDA and SQIVND (reference sequence). The CDR3 runs to 17 residues. V lost 7 bases, J lost 0 bases, and 21 bases lay in between. CDR3 residues: CASIRGQTLLMNTEAFF. The CDR3 DNA follows: TGTGCCAGTATTAGAGGACAAACACTTTTGATGAACACTGAAGCTTTCTTT.

The J gene is TRBJ2-7, the V gene TRBV7-3; perhaps TRBD1 as D (6 bases). The CDR3 covers 13 residues. Per germline, CDR1 SGHTA and CDR2 FQGTGA. Trimming pared 5 bases from V and 6 bases from J, leaving 14 bases between. This CDR3 is CASSIQGNSEQYF. Here the CDR3 DNA reads TGTGCCAGCAGCATACAGGGAAATAGCGAGCAGTACTTC.

This chain links TRBV5-4 with TRBJ1-1; the D gene is possibly TRBD1 (5 bases). Deletions cut 1 base from V and 5 bases from J, with 9 bases between. Germline V gene sequence: CDR1 SGHNT, CDR2 YYREEE (reference sequence). CDR3 size: 13 residues. The CDR3 DNA reads as TGTGCCAGCAGCTTGCCGGGGGGGACTGAAGCTTTCTTT. It is translated as CASSLPGGTEAFF. The complete variable domain, with remaining parts taken from reference TRBV5-4 and TRBJ1-1, reads ETGVTQSPTHLIKTRGQQVTLRCSSQSGHNTVSWYQQALGQGPQFIFQYYREEENGRGNFPPRFSGLQFPNYSSELNVNALELDDSALYLCASSLPGGTEAFFGQGTRLTVV.

V is TRBV19 and J is TRBJ2-3; TRBD2 matches 11 bases. There are 16 residues in the CDR3. V lost 5 bases to trimming and J lost 2 bases; unmatched junction nucleotides: 6. CDR1 LNHDA and CDR2 SQIVND come from the germline V gene (reference sequence). CDR3 bases: TGTGCCAGTAGTCTACTAGCGGGAGAGACCACAGATACGCAGTATTTT. Its translation is CASSLLAGETTDTQYF.

The chain employs TRBV28 and TRBJ2-7; 7 bases fit TRBD2. The CDR3 totals 14 residues. In germline, CDR1 is MDHEN, CDR2 SYDVKM. The ends lost 1 base at V and 3 bases at J; junction bases unmatched: 3. CDR3 DNA sequence: TGTGCCAGCAGTTTATTTGCTAGCGGCTACGAGCAGTACTTC. Its protein product is CASSLFASGYEQYF.

The J gene is TRBJ1-5, the V gene TRBV2, with D maybe TRBD1 (5 bases). The ends were cut back, 3 bases at V and 1 base at J, with 10 bases in the middle. Germline assignment: CDR1 SNHLY and CDR2 FYNNEI. This CDR3 is 15 amino acids long. CDR3: CASSEGGISNQPQHF. The CDR3 DNA reads as TGTGCCAGCAGTGAGGGGGGAATAAGCAATCAGCCCCAGCATTTT.

This clone has a single count. This chain links TRBV19 with TRBJ2-7, with D perhaps matching TRBD2 (6 bases). The CDR3 is 12 residues long. From germline, CDR1 is LNHDA and CDR2 SQIVND (reference sequence). The ends were cut back, 3 bases at V and 4 bases at J, with 7 bases in the middle. CDR3 in DNA: TGTGCCAGTAGTATTGCGGGATACGAGCAGTACTTC. Protein product: CASSIAGYEQYF.

V and J are TRBV6-5 and TRBJ2-7; TRBD2 matches at 11 bases. The CDR3 has 16 amino acids. The V gene's germline CDR1 is MNHEY and CDR2 SVGAGI. The V segment lost 0 bases and the J segment 7 bases; nucleotides outside the gene matches: 8. The DNA for the CDR3 is TGTGCCAGCAGTTACTCCATAGCGGGAGGGCCGTGGGAGCAGTACTTC. Amino acid sequence: CASSYSIAGGPWEQYF.

The gene calls are TRBV7-7 and TRBJ2-5; 7 nucleotides align to TRBD1. This CDR3 contains 16 residues. Germline CDR1 SSHAT, CDR2 FNYEAQ (reference sequence). With 1 base clipped from V and 7 bases from J, the junction kept 12 bases outside the gene matches. The CDR3 spells CASSLEGSGGPVTQYF. The CDR3 DNA reads TGTGCCAGCAGCTTAGAGGGGTCAGGGGGTCCCGTGACCCAGTACTTC.